These 27 T cell receptor beta chains were sequenced from one sample in a study of blood T cell repertoires in COVID-19. Some clones are missing from TCRdb's copy, which holds only in-frame ones; the method was immunoSEQ multiplex PCR. The sample lists about 210,000 clones, roughly four fifths occurring once. The sequencing input was peripheral blood. The receptors here all came from a woman aged 40-49 years with acute or convalescent COVID-19.

V and J are TRBV6-6 and TRBJ2-3; D is unresolved. The CDR3 loop spans 14 amino acids. Between the trimmed V and J ends, which lost 2 bases and 0 bases, there was a span of 6 bases. Germline loops: CDR1 MNHNY, CDR2 SVGAGI (reference sequence). CDR3 nucleotides: TGTGCCAGCAGTTACCAAACTAGCACAGATACGCAGTATTTT. Amino acids: CASSYQTSTDTQYF.

The chain employs TRBV5-6 and TRBJ1-1; D is unclear. The V gene's germline CDR1 is SGHDT and CDR2 YYEEEE. CDR3 length: 14 amino acids. V was shortened by 3 bases and J by 1 base, with 10 bases between the two germline ends. The CDR3 spells CASSSAGRNTEAFF. The CDR3 DNA is TGTGCCAGCAGCTCCGCTGGGCGGAACACTGAAGCTTTCTTT.

This clone was recorded once. V is TRBV11-2 and J is TRBJ1-1; 10 nucleotides align to TRBD1. Germline V CDR1 and CDR2: SGHAT, FQNNGV. V lost 1 base and J lost 5; bases outside the gene matches: 7. This CDR3 is built from 16 residues. The CDR3: CASSLAYGTGVTEAFF. DNA of the CDR3: TGTGCCAGCAGCTTAGCCTATGGGACAGGGGTTACTGAAGCTTTCTTT.

In this sample, this clone turned up once. The CDR3 here is CAWSVDRLYNSPLHF. The CDR3 DNA reads as TGTGCCTGGAGTGTCGACAGACTTTATAATTCACCCCTCCACTTT. The chain combines TRBV30 with TRBJ1-6; the D gene is possibly TRBD1 (5 bases). The V and J ends lost 0 bases and 4 bases respectively, with 10 bases between them. The CDR3 totals 15 residues. Germline assignment: CDR1 GTSNPN and CDR2 SVGIG (reference sequence).

The chain recombines TRBV7-2 with TRBJ1-2; TRBD1 matches 9 bases. V was pared by 0 bases and J by 4 bases, with 0 bases of the junction left unmatched. The CDR3 is 14 residues long. CDR1 SGHTA and CDR2 FQGNSA come from the germline V gene. The CDR3 DNA is TGTGCCAGCAGCTTAGCGGGACAGGGCTATGGCTACACCTTC. Its translation: CASSLAGQGYGYTF. Full variable domain (outside the CDR3, taken from reference TRBV7-2 and TRBJ1-2): GAGVSQSPSNKVTEKGKDVELRCDPISGHTALYWYRQSLGQGLEFLIYFQGNSAPDKSGLPSDRFSAERTGGSVSTLTIQRTQQEDSAVYLCASSLAGQGYGYTFGSGTRLTVV.

V and J are TRBV28 and TRBJ2-3, with unresolved D. CDR1 MDHEN and CDR2 SYDVKM come from the germline V gene. The ends were cut back, 3 bases at V and 5 bases at J, with 3 bases in the middle. CDR3 length equals 11 residues. The CDR3 loop is CASSFRDTQYF. CDR3 DNA sequence: TGTGCCAGCAGTTTCAGAGATACGCAGTATTTT. The whole variable domain, remainder taken from reference TRBV28 and TRBJ2-3, is DVKVTQSSRYLVKRTGEKVFLECVQDMDHENMFWYRQDPGLGLRLIYFSYDVKMKEKGDIPEGYSVSREKKERFSLILESASTNQTSMYLCASSFRDTQYFGPGTRLTVL.

The chain uses TRBV18 and TRBJ1-2; the match to TRBD1 covers 7 bases. The V gene end was trimmed by 4 bases and the J gene end by 4 bases; junction bases not matched to a gene: 9. The CDR3 has 15 residues. Germline V gene data show CDR1 as KGHSH and CDR2 as LQKENI. The CDR3 sequence is CASSLQTGQLYGYTF. CDR3 bases: TGTGCCAGCTCACTTCAAACGGGACAGCTCTATGGCTACACCTTC.

The gene calls are TRBV5-8 and TRBJ2-7; perhaps TRBD2 as D (5 bases). The germline V and J ends were trimmed by 4 bases and 5 bases, with 13 bases remaining between them. This CDR3 region has 13 residues. Germline V lookup: CDR1 SGHTS, CDR2 YDEGEE. As DNA, the CDR3 is TGTGCCAGCAGCCCCCGGGGAACGCACGAGCAGTACTTC. It specifies CASSPRGTHEQYF.

The chain employs TRBV2 and TRBJ1-2, with D perhaps TRBD1 (6 bases). The V and J ends lost 3 bases and 4 bases respectively, with 12 bases between them. The germline gives CDR1 SNHLY, CDR2 FYNNEI. The CDR3 length is 14 residues. The CDR3 nucleotides are TGTGCCAGCAGTGACCGCCAGGGGCTCTATGGCTACACCTTC. Its translation is CASSDRQGLYGYTF. Full variable domain (remainder filled in from reference TRBV2 and TRBJ1-2): EPEVTQTPSHQVTQMGQEVILRCVPISNHLYFYWYRQILGQKVEFLVSFYNNEISEKSEIFDDQFSVERPDGSNFTLKIRSTKLEDSAMYFCASSDRQGLYGYTFGSGTRLTVV.

The rearrangement joins TRBV7-8 to TRBJ1-3; TRBD1 agrees at 8 bases. V gave up 4 bases and J gave up 2 bases; unmatched junction bases: 22. CDR3 length: 21 amino acids. Germline V gene data show CDR1 as SGHVS and CDR2 as FQNEAQ. The CDR3 DNA reads TGTGCCAGCAGCTCTTGGGCCGTAACCGGGACAGGTGCTTTGGCTGGAAACACCATATATTTT. The encoded protein is CASSSWAVTGTGALAGNTIYF.

The chain links TRBV24-1 to TRBJ1-1; 8 bases line up with TRBD1. Germline CDR1 reads KGHDR; CDR2 reads SFDVKD. CDR3 length equals 13 residues. The V and J ends lost 9 bases and 1 base, in that order; junction bases with no gene match: 3. The CDR3: CATQGARNTEAFF. CDR3 bases: TGTGCCACCCAGGGGGCTAGGAACACTGAAGCTTTCTTT.

The chain carries TRBV27 and TRBJ1-1; D is perhaps TRBD1 (6 bases). V lost 5 bases to trimming and J lost 5 bases, with 15 bases between them. Germline values: CDR1 MNHEY, CDR2 SMNVEV (reference sequence). CDR3 length: 14 residues. DNA for the CDR3: TGTGCCAGCAGTAACCTCGGGGGGCGGACTGAAGCTTTCTTT. Residues: CASSNLGGRTEAFF.

CDR3 amino acids: CASSPPTGDAGNTIYF. CDR3 sequence (DNA): TGTGCCAGCTCACCACCGACGGGGGACGCTGGAAACACCATATATTTT. V gene TRBV18 combines with J gene TRBJ1-3; tentatively, D is TRBD1 (5 bases). Germline V gene lookup returns CDR1 KGHSH and CDR2 LQKENI. This CDR3 has 16 residues. Trimming pared 0 bases from V and 2 bases from J, leaving 11 bases between.

The rearrangement links TRBV5-8 to TRBJ2-3; maybe TRBD2 (7 bases). Looked up from germline, CDR1 is SGHTS and CDR2 is YDEGEE. V was clipped by 0 bases and J by 2 bases, with 13 bases between them. The CDR3 extends over 16 amino acids. CDR3 sequence reads: CASSLEGGVNTDTQYF. In DNA form, the CDR3 reads TGTGCCAGCAGCTTGGAAGGGGGGGTTAACACAGATACGCAGTATTTT.

CDR3 residues: CATSSDSFNSPLHF. CDR3 nucleotides: TGTGCCACCAGCTCGGACAGCTTTAATTCACCCCTCCACTTT. The chain has TRBV15 and TRBJ1-6; the D gene is possibly TRBD1 (6 bases). Trimming cost V 5 bases and J 6 bases, with 11 bases left between them. This CDR3 comprises 14 residues. CDR1 is LNHNV and CDR2 is YYDKDF in the germline V gene (reference sequence). The full variable domain, rest sourced from reference TRBV15 and TRBJ1-6, is DAMVIQNPRYQVTQFGKPVTLSCSQTLNHNVMYWYQQKSSQAPKLLFHYYDKDFNNEADTPDNFQSRRPNTSFCFLDIRSPGLGDTAMYLCATSSDSFNSPLHFGNGTRLTVT.

The V gene is TRBV19, the J gene TRBJ1-1, with D possibly matching TRBD1 (6 bases). This CDR3 is 16 amino acids long. Per germline, CDR1 LNHDA and CDR2 SQIVND (reference sequence). The V gene lost 8 bases and the J gene lost 1 base, with 20 bases spanning the gap. The CDR3 DNA reads TGTGCCAGTCCTAAAGGGGCTACAGGGACGAACACTGAAGCTTTCTTT. Translation: CASPKGATGTNTEAFF.

The chain joins TRBV11-2 to TRBJ2-2, with D possibly matching TRBD1 (6 bases). The CDR3 contains 15 residues. V lost 6 bases, J lost 1 base, and 12 bases lay in between. Germline loops: CDR1 SGHAT, CDR2 FQNNGV. This chain's CDR3 is CASRLRGQNTGELFF. DNA for the CDR3: TGTGCCAGCAGGCTACGGGGACAGAACACCGGGGAGCTGTTTTTT.

The rearrangement uses TRBV2 and TRBJ1-3; D might be TRBD1 (6 bases). This CDR3 has 18 residues. Germline loops: CDR1 SNHLY, CDR2 FYNNEI. Trimming shortened V by 4 bases and J by 0 bases, and 19 bases separated the two germline ends. This CDR3 reads CASSAGQLLIRSGNTIYF. CDR3 coding DNA: TGTGCCAGCAGTGCAGGACAGCTCCTAATCCGCTCTGGAAACACCATATATTTT.

The chain couples TRBV7-8 to TRBJ2-1; 8 bases agree with TRBD2. From germline, CDR1 is SGHVS and CDR2 FQNEAQ. CDR3 length: 14 residues. V lost 7 bases to trimming and J lost 6 bases; unmatched junction nucleotides: 8. For the CDR3, the DNA is TGTGCCAGCACCTCCATAGCGGGATCCAATGAGCAGTTCTTC. Its protein product is CASTSIAGSNEQFF.

The chain links TRBV27 to TRBJ2-7; 10 positions agree with TRBD2. V was pared by 6 bases and J by 3 bases, with 2 bases of the junction left unmatched. Germline V lookup: CDR1 MNHEY, CDR2 SMNVEV (reference sequence). The CDR3 extends over 13 amino acids. This CDR3 is CASRLAGIYEQYF. As DNA, the CDR3 is TGTGCCAGCAGACTAGCGGGAATCTACGAGCAGTACTTC.

The chain couples TRBV5-1 to TRBJ1-5; D is uncertain. CDR3 length: 13 residues. Germline CDR1 SGHRS, CDR2 YFSETQ. Deletions cut 4 bases from V and 3 bases from J, with 8 bases between. The CDR3 region has the DNA TGCGCCAGCAGCCCCGCACTCAATCAGCCCCAGCATTTT. Translation: CASSPALNQPQHF.

The gene calls are TRBV4-3 and TRBJ2-3; D perhaps matches TRBD2 (5 bases). Trimming took 1 base from V and 5 from J, leaving 7 bases between them. The CDR3 is made up of 13 amino acids. In germline, CDR1 is LGHNA, CDR2 YSLEER. CDR3 residues: CASSQVGRDTQYF. In DNA, the CDR3 is TGCGCCAGCAGCCAAGTGGGGAGAGATACGCAGTATTTT.

This rearrangement joins TRBV5-6 to TRBJ2-7; D unclear. The CDR3 has 15 residues. Germline CDR1 and CDR2: SGHDT and YYEEEE. Trimming cost V 3 bases and J 2 bases, with 15 bases left between them. CDR3 loop: CASSSGRLLTYEQYF. The CDR3 DNA reads as TGTGCCAGCAGCTCAGGTCGCCTACTGACCTACGAGCAGTACTTC.

CDR3 region: CASSEGGQGGVEQYF. The CDR3 region has the DNA TGTGCCAGCAGTGAAGGTGGGCAGGGAGGGGTCGAGCAGTACTTC. This chain links TRBV2 with TRBJ2-7; 7 nucleotides align to TRBD2. Germline V lookup: CDR1 SNHLY, CDR2 FYNNEI. The CDR3 has 15 residues. J gave up 6 bases and V 1 base, and 9 bases lay outside the gene matches.

The genes are TRBV6-2 or TRBV6-3 and TRBJ2-1, with D possibly matching TRBD2 (5 bases). This CDR3 region has 13 residues. CDR1 MNHEY and CDR2 SVGEGT come from the germline V gene. V was cut by 7 bases and J by 12 bases, with 19 bases left in between. The CDR3 sequence is CASIPGGRTAQFF. The CDR3 DNA reads TGTGCCAGCATCCCTGGCGGGCGAACAGCGCAGTTCTTC.

For this clone: Sequence at one end of the junction differs from germline and may be a read error. The rearrangement joins TRBV6-5 to TRBJ1-3; possible D gene TRBD1, 6 bases. The CDR3 totals 16 residues. Per germline, CDR1 MNHEY and CDR2 SVGAGI. CDR3 region: CASIYGTSMSGNTIYF. As DNA, the CDR3 is TGTGCCAGCATTTACGGGACATCGATGTCTGGAAACACCATATATTTT.

V and J are TRBV5-4 and TRBJ1-4, with a tentative D call TRBD1 (6 bases). CDR1 and CDR2 from the germline V gene are SGHNT and YYREEE (reference sequence). Trimming took 9 bases from V and 5 from J, leaving 17 bases between them. The CDR3 runs to 14 residues. CDR3 residues: CATKTGTGNEKLFF. The DNA for the CDR3 is TGTGCCACCAAGACAGGCACGGGGAATGAAAAACTGTTTTTT.